Presented here are 32 T cell receptor beta chains from one specimen sequenced in a study of CD8+CD57+ T cells in acquired aplastic anemia. TCR beta VDJ and CDR3 profiles were obtained from a genomic DNA template. MiXCR, applied by TCRdb to the reads, yields one record per CDR3 protein. The sample consists of 150,000 to 200,000 distinct CDR3 sequences, over 55% of them appearing once. Flow cytometry had shown expanded CD8+CD57+ cells in the patients chosen for sequencing. Sequences were obtained from sorted CD4+, CD8+, or CD8+CD57+ T cells (not recorded which) from PBMCs. These receptors all stem from a human donor with aplastic anemia.

There are a few counts of this clonotype. The chain couples TRBV3-1 to TRBJ1-1; the match to TRBD1 covers 8 bases. There are 20 residues in the CDR3. In germline, CDR1 is LGHDT, CDR2 YNNKEL (reference sequence). Losses at the gene ends were 3 bases for V and 5 bases for J; bases not matched to a gene: 23. CDR3 sequence reads: CASSQDRVRAPIFSGTEAFF. As DNA, the CDR3 is TGTGCCAGCAGCCAGGACAGGGTTCGAGCCCCGATTTTTAGTGGGACTGAAGCTTTCTTT.

Regarding this clonotype: One end of the junction fails to match germline, which may point to a read error. V gene TRBV29-1 combines with J gene TRBJ1-2; TRBD1 agrees at 7 bases. The germline V gene encodes CDR1 SQVTM and CDR2 ANQGSEA. This CDR3 comprises 12 residues. The CDR3 bases are TGCGGCGTTGACTGGCAGGGGGGTGGCTACACCTTC. It encodes CGVDWQGGGYTF.

This clonotype was detected only a few times. The chain carries TRBV24-1 and TRBJ2-7; no definite D call. The CDR3 covers 15 residues. Per the germline V gene, CDR1 is KGHDR and CDR2 is SFDVKD. Trimming took 6 bases from V and 4 from J, leaving 18 bases between them. Here the CDR3 reads CATSLRASEAYEQYF. The CDR3 bases are TGTGCCACCAGTTTAAGGGCTAGTGAGGCTTACGAGCAGTACTTC.

The CDR3 sequence: CASSQTKGTQYF. CDR3 nucleotides: TGTGCCAGTAGCCAAACCAAAGGGACCCAGTACTTC. The rearrangement uses TRBV19 and TRBJ2-5; D gene ambiguous. CDR3 length equals 12 residues. Trimming removed 6 bases from V and 7 bases from J, with 12 bases in between. CDR1 is LNHDA, CDR2 SQIVND, per germline (reference sequence).

Many counts were recorded for this clonotype. This chain uses TRBV27 with TRBJ1-6; D is possibly TRBD1 (5 bases). This CDR3 comprises 13 residues. The V and J ends lost 5 bases and 10 bases respectively, with 12 bases between them. Germline-derived CDR1 and CDR2 are MNHEY and SMNVEV (reference sequence). DNA of the CDR3: TGTGCCAGCAGTCCAGGGAGGAAATCACCCCTCCACTTT. Protein product: CASSPGRKSPLHF.

The chain combines TRBV7-2 with TRBJ1-2; D not certain. The CDR3 spans 16 residues. Trimming stripped 2 bases from V and 2 bases from J, with 15 bases between. CDR1 is SGHTA and CDR2 is FQGNSA in the germline V gene. CDR3 residues: CASSLSGSGANYGYTF. DNA of the CDR3: TGTGCCAGCAGCTTAAGTGGAAGTGGCGCCAACTATGGCTACACCTTC.

The chain joins TRBV5-1 to TRBJ2-5, with D perhaps TRBD1 or TRBD2 (5 bases each). This CDR3 region has 16 residues. Germline lookup yields CDR1 SGHRS and CDR2 YFSETQ. V lost 2 bases to trimming and J lost 1 base, with 15 bases between them. CDR3 in DNA: TGCGCCAGCAGCTTTGGACACCTGGGGAGCCAAGAGACCCAGTACTTC. It codes for CASSFGHLGSQETQYF.

This clonotype was recorded once. This rearrangement joins TRBV18 to TRBJ2-5; D remains unclear. Germline V gives CDR1 KGHSH, CDR2 LQKENI. Between the trimmed V and J ends, which lost 8 bases and 7 bases, there was a span of 14 bases. The CDR3 contains 12 residues. CDR3 nucleotide sequence: TGTGCCAGCAGTCCCCGCCCGGGGACCCAGTACTTC. It is translated as CASSPRPGTQYF. Full variable domain (rest looked up from reference TRBV18 and TRBJ2-5): NAGVMQNPRHLVRRRGQEARLRCSPMKGHSHVYWYRQLPEEGLKFMVYLQKENIIDESGMPKERFSAEFPKEGPSILRIQQVVRGDSAAYFCASSPRPGTQYFGPGTRLLVL.

The rearrangement links TRBV20-1 to TRBJ1-1; TRBD1 is a possible D gene (6 bases). The V end was cut by 1 base, the J end by 8 bases, with 11 bases between. The germline V gene encodes CDR1 DFQATT and CDR2 SNEGSKA (reference sequence). The CDR3 length is 12 residues. The CDR3 protein is CSARVQGQEAFF. CDR3 in DNA: TGCAGTGCTAGAGTACAGGGACAAGAAGCTTTCTTT.

A word on this clonotype: Compared with germline, one end of the junction differs, possibly owing to a read error. The chain is built from TRBV7-9 and TRBJ1-2; possibly TRBD1 for D (5 bases). The CDR3 is made up of 13 amino acids. Germline CDR1 and CDR2: SEHNR and FQNEAQ (reference sequence). CDR3 in DNA: TGTGCCAGCAGCTCCCTAACTAGCGGGGACTACGCCTTC. This codes for CASSSLTSGDYAF.

V and J are TRBV29-1 and TRBJ2-5; possible D gene TRBD2, 6 bases. Germline V gene sequence: CDR1 SQVTM, CDR2 ANQGSEA. The CDR3 has 12 amino acids. Trimming took 7 bases from V and 4 from J, leaving 13 bases between them. The CDR3 coding sequence is TGCAGCGCCGTACGGGACTTAGAGACCCAGTACTTC. As protein: CSAVRDLETQYF.

This clonotype was counted only a few times. The rearrangement links TRBV27 to TRBJ2-1, with D hard to call. V was clipped by 3 bases and J by 5 bases, with 20 bases between them. Germline V lookup: CDR1 MNHEY, CDR2 SMNVEV (reference sequence). The CDR3 has 17 residues. This chain's CDR3 is CASSFPGRGLIDNEQFF. DNA of the CDR3: TGTGCCAGCAGTTTTCCCGGCCGCGGTCTCATAGACAATGAGCAGTTCTTC.

V is TRBV14 and J is TRBJ2-7; 10 nucleotides align to TRBD2. J lost 6 bases, V lost 1 base, and 6 bases had no gene match. The V gene's germline CDR1 is SGHDN and CDR2 FVKESK. The CDR3 sequence is 15 residues long. The CDR3 DNA sequence: TGTGCCAGCAGCCAAGCAGCTAGCGGGAGAACCGAGCAGTACTTC. It translates to CASSQAASGRTEQYF.

This chain joins TRBV10-3 and TRBJ1-3; TRBD1 might be the D (5 bases). The CDR3 is 17 residues long. Between the trimmed V and J ends, which lost 4 bases and 0 bases, there was a span of 16 bases. Germline loops: CDR1 ENHRY, CDR2 SYGVKD. This chain's CDR3 is CAISAGQALSSGNTIYF. In nucleotides, the CDR3 is TGTGCCATCAGTGCAGGGCAGGCCCTCAGCTCTGGAAACACCATATATTTT.

The chain joins TRBV6-1 to TRBJ1-1; the D gene is possibly TRBD1 (5 bases). The germline V gene has CDR1 MNHNS and CDR2 SASEGT. Trimming left V 4 bases short and J 1 base short, with 10 bases between. This CDR3 spans 14 amino acids. CDR3 DNA sequence: TGTGCCAGCAGTGTTGACAGACCGAACACTGAAGCTTTCTTT. Translated, it gives CASSVDRPNTEAFF.

The chain uses TRBV20-1 and TRBJ1-4; TRBD1 agrees at 7 bases. In germline, CDR1 is DFQATT, CDR2 SNEGSKA (reference sequence). Trimming took 0 bases from V and 8 from J; bases not matched to a gene: 9. This CDR3 has 15 amino acids. In DNA form, the CDR3 reads TGCAGTGCTAGAGATCGTACAGGGGCGGGGGAAAAACTGTTTTTT. Translating it yields CSARDRTGAGEKLFF.

The V gene is TRBV7-2, the J gene TRBJ2-7; no reliable D call. The CDR3 has 13 residues. The germline V gene encodes CDR1 SGHTA and CDR2 FQGNSA. The V end lost 4 bases, the J end lost 4 bases, and 11 bases lay between the germline ends. In DNA, the CDR3 is TGTGCCAGCAGCTCAGAAGTGGGTTACGAGCAGTACTTC. Amino acid sequence: CASSSEVGYEQYF.

This clonotype was seen only a few times. The chain is built from TRBV11-2 and TRBJ2-3; D gene ambiguous. The CDR3 runs 14 residues. V lost 2 bases to trimming and J lost 6 bases, with 12 bases between them. Germline V gives CDR1 SGHAT, CDR2 FQNNGV. The CDR3 here is CASSLSQSFDTQYF. The CDR3 nucleotides are TGTGCCAGCAGCTTATCCCAATCGTTCGATACGCAGTATTTT.

The gene calls are TRBV19 and TRBJ2-1, with a tentative D call TRBD1 (5 bases). This CDR3 spans 13 amino acids. Germline CDR1 is LNHDA and CDR2 is SQIVND (reference sequence). Between the trimmed V and J ends, which lost 6 bases and 8 bases, there was a span of 14 bases. CDR3 nucleotide sequence: TGTGCCAGTAGGTACCGAGCAGGGTATGAGCAGTTCTTC. This codes for CASRYRAGYEQFF.

The rearrangement uses TRBV29-1 and TRBJ2-3; 7 bases map to TRBD1. CDR1 is SQVTM and CDR2 is ANQGSEA in the germline V gene. The CDR3 spans 12 residues. V dropped 6 bases and J dropped 2; count of bases not matched to a gene: 2. CDR3 nucleotide sequence: TGCAGCGTGGGACAGCACACAGATACGCAGTATTTT. Residues: CSVGQHTDTQYF.

Only a few counts were recorded for this clonotype. The gene calls are TRBV20-1 and TRBJ2-5, with D unresolved. The germline V gene has CDR1 DFQATT and CDR2 SNEGSKA (reference sequence). CDR3 length: 13 amino acids. Trimming took 2 bases from V and 5 from J, leaving 12 bases between them. This CDR3 is CSARPEWGETQYF. CDR3 in DNA: TGCAGTGCTAGACCGGAATGGGGTGAGACCCAGTACTTC.

This clonotype was observed a handful of times. This chain joins TRBV20-1 and TRBJ2-5; D could derive from TRBD1 or TRBD2 (5 bases each). Germline loops: CDR1 DFQATT, CDR2 SNEGSKA (reference sequence). V lost 0 bases to trimming and J lost 1 base, with 6 bases between them. The CDR3 is 13 amino acids. CDR3 sequence (DNA): TGCAGTGCTAGAGAAGGGACCCAAGAGACCCAGTACTTC. It yields the protein CSAREGTQETQYF.

The chain is built from TRBV5-5 and TRBJ2-7; no clear D. This CDR3 spans 15 amino acids. V lost 2 bases, J lost 3 bases, and 15 bases lay in between. Germline CDR1 SGHKS, CDR2 YYEKEE (reference sequence). CDR3 amino acids: CASSLEIGSHYEQYF. The CDR3 DNA is TGTGCCAGCAGCTTAGAAATAGGCAGTCACTACGAGCAGTACTTC.

The gene calls are TRBV2 and TRBJ1-2, with D tentatively TRBD1 (5 bases). V was trimmed by 1 base and J by 1 base, leaving 13 bases between them. The CDR3 length is 16 residues. Germline V lookup: CDR1 SNHLY, CDR2 FYNNEI. The DNA of the CDR3 is TGTGCCAGCAGTGAAGTCGGGGCCAAACATAACTATGGCTACACCTTC. Translated: CASSEVGAKHNYGYTF.

This clonotype was seen more than once but under ten times. This chain joins TRBV20-1 and TRBJ1-2; no definite D call. Per germline, CDR1 DFQATT and CDR2 SNEGSKA (reference sequence). V was pared by 3 bases and J by 2 bases, with 10 bases between. The CDR3 spans 13 residues. The CDR3 coding sequence is TGCAGTGCTAGGTCTGTAGGGAACTATGGCTACACCTTC. Its protein is CSARSVGNYGYTF.

V and J are TRBV5-6 and TRBJ2-5; no firm D call. The CDR3 has 14 residues. With 5 bases removed from V and 2 bases from J, the gap between germline ends came to 13 bases. Looked up from germline, CDR1 is SGHDT and CDR2 is YYEEEE. This CDR3 is CASRPSFAQETQYF. The CDR3 nucleotides are TGTGCCAGCAGGCCAAGCTTTGCACAAGAGACCCAGTACTTC.

The V and J genes are TRBV20-1 and TRBJ1-6, with a possible D match to TRBD1 (5 bases). Germline lookup yields CDR1 DFQATT and CDR2 SNEGSKA (reference sequence). V was trimmed by 1 base and J by 7 bases, leaving 11 bases between them. The CDR3 totals 14 residues. The CDR3, as DNA: TGCAGTGCTAGAGTAGGGGATAAGAATTCACCCCTCCACTTT. The encoded protein is CSARVGDKNSPLHF.

This clonotype was found a few times. This rearrangement joins TRBV5-8 to TRBJ1-2; D is unclear. Germline V lookup: CDR1 SGHTS, CDR2 YDEGEE. V lost 1 base and J 4 bases, leaving 2 bases between the germline ends. The CDR3 contains 11 residues. The CDR3 loop reads CASSLPYGYTF. In DNA, the CDR3 is TGTGCCAGCAGCTTGCCCTATGGCTACACCTTC.

The chain combines TRBV20-1 with TRBJ1-6; TRBD1 is a possible D gene (6 bases). The V gene's germline CDR1 is DFQATT and CDR2 SNEGSKA (reference sequence). The CDR3 consists of 13 residues. V lost 5 bases and J lost 10, with 15 bases in between. The CDR3 here is CSARAQGKSPLHF. CDR3 nucleotide sequence: TGCAGTGCTCGGGCCCAGGGGAAATCACCCCTCCACTTT.

This chain uses TRBV10-3 with TRBJ2-5; tentatively, D is TRBD1 or TRBD2 (5 bases each). The V gene's germline CDR1 is ENHRY and CDR2 SYGVKD. Deletions cut 10 bases from V and 3 bases from J, with 24 bases between. The CDR3 covers 16 residues. The CDR3 region has the DNA TGTGCCAGCAGCCCCCGAGGAGGATTAGGGGAAGAGACCCAGTACTTC. Translated: CASSPRGGLGEETQYF.

Comments on this clonotype: The DNA is left out, because the CDR3 cannot be placed on it with certainty; the CDR3 is given as TCRdb lists it. This chain joins TRBV29-1 and TRBJ1-1; no DNA check was done on the table's D call, TRBD1. Counting both end residues, the CDR3 totals 14 amino acids. CDR1 and CDR2 (germline): SQVTM, ANQGSEA. CDR3 sequence reads: CSVGQGAGGTEASF.

The chain joins TRBV5-1 to TRBJ2-5, with 13 bases identical to TRBD2. The length of the CDR3 is 17 residues. The germline V gene has CDR1 SGHRS and CDR2 YFSETQ. Trimming at V came to 1 base and at J to 2 bases, leaving 5 bases not matched to a gene. CDR3 nucleotides: TGCGCCAGCAGCTTGTTTCCGGGACTAGCGGGACAAGAGACCCAGTACTTC. Translating it yields CASSLFPGLAGQETQYF.